These T cell receptor beta chains were read from a single sample in a study of identical twins. In TCRdb, the 5' RACE reads were re-called with MiXCR into one record per CDR3 protein. The table has 200,000 to 300,000 distinct CDR3 sequences, more than 9% seen once. Sample: memory T cells sorted from blood. The receptor set was obtained from a man over 45 in good health. Both conserved end residues are trimmed from each CDR3. A row's size may be missing; if present it is once, few, many or a size class.

v_call	j_call	clone_size	cdr3_aa
TRBV7-2	TRBJ2-2	NA	ASSLSIPSGGAKSVGELF
TRBV4-3	TRBJ1-6	many	ASSPMGDNNSPLH
TRBV20-1	TRBJ2-2	NA	SAKTGGGGELF
TRBV6-5	TRBJ2-1	few	ASSYPRDGGRAHNEQF
TRBV5-1	TRBJ1-1	many	ASSSGTGIPEAF
TRBV3-1	TRBJ1-6	NA	ASSHRETPLH
TRBV11-2	TRBJ2-6	many	ASSQQGGGANVLT
TRBV12-3/TRBV12-4	TRBJ1-2	NA	ASRPHGGGAGGYT
TRBV4-1	TRBJ2-1	NA	ASSPLGQGANNEQF
TRBV12-3/TRBV12-4	TRBJ2-7	many	ASSLSLGAEQY
TRBV5-1	TRBJ2-6	NA	ASSVSSGANVLT
TRBV6-4	TRBJ2-5	few	ASRTLAGGQETQY
TRBV2	TRBJ2-1	NA	ASSEVGTSIYNEQF
TRBV6-2/TRBV6-3	TRBJ2-7	many	ASRLRQGRYEQY
TRBV2	TRBJ2-7	NA	ASRAGTGTYEQY
TRBV4-1	TRBJ2-1	few	ASALRSGDNEQF
TRBV20-1	TRBJ2-3	many	SASRIGRGSTDTQY